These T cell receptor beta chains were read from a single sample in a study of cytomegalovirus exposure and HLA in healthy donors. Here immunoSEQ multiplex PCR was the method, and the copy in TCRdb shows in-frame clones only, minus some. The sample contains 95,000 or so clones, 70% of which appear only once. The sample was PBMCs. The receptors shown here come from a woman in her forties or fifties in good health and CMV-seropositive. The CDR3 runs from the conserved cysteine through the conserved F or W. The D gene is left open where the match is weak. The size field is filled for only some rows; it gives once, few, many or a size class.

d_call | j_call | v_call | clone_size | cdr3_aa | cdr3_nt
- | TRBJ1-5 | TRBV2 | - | CASSEDVTQEGNQPQHF | TGTGCCAGCAGTGAAGACGTGACACAGGAAGGGAATCAGCCCCAGCATTTT
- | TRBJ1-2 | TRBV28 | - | CASSFSQVPYGYTF | TGTGCCAGCAGTTTTTCACAGGTTCCCTATGGCTACACCTTC
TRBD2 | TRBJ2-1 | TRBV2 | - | CASQREGYNEQFF | TGTGCCAGCCAGCGGGAGGGATACAATGAGCAGTTCTTC
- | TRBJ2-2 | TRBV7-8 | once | CASSLVGQLANTGELFF | TGTGCCAGCAGCTTAGTCGGACAGCTTGCGAACACCGGGGAGCTGTTTTTT
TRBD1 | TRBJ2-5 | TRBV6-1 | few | CASGDRGLVETQYF | TGTGCCAGCGGGGACAGGGGGCTGGTGGAGACCCAGTACTTC
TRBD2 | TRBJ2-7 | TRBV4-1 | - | CASSQVPGLGDYEQYF | TGCGCCAGCAGCCAAGTTCCGGGACTAGGGGACTACGAGCAGTACTTC
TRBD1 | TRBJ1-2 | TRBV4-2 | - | CASSQVTGTELHYGYTF | TGTGCCAGCAGCCAAGTCACGGGGACAGAGCTTCACTATGGCTACACCTTC
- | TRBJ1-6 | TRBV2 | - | CASNTLPTSEAPLHF | TGTGCCAGCAACACACTACCGACTTCGGAGGCACCCCTCCACTTT
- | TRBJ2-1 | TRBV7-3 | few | CASSSGPRNEQFF | TGTGCCAGCAGCTCTGGCCCCCGCAATGAGCAGTTCTTC
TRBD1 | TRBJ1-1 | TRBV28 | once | CASSFGTVAEAFF | TGTGCCAGCAGTTTTGGGACAGTAGCTGAAGCTTTCTTT
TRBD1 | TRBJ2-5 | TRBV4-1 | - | CASSRGQGAGETQYF | TGCGCCAGCAGCAGGGGACAGGGGGCCGGGGAGACCCAGTACTTC
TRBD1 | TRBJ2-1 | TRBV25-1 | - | CASSEYGSGQGAYNEQFF | TGTGCCAGCAGTGAATATGGGTCGGGACAGGGGGCCTACAATGAGCAGTTCTTC
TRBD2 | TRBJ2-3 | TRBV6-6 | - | CASSSGGAITDTQYF | TGTGCCAGCAGCTCGGGGGGGGCCATCACAGATACGCAGTATTTT
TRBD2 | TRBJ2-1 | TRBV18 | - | CASSPQGLFSGEQFF | TGTGCCAGCTCACCACAGGGACTATTTTCGGGCGAGCAGTTCTTC
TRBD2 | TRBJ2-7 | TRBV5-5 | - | CASSTPGLAGGRYEQYF | TGTGCCAGCAGCACTCCTGGACTAGCGGGAGGGCGTTACGAGCAGTACTTC
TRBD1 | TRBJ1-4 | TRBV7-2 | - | CASSLRQGKGEKLFF | TGTGCCAGCAGCCTCAGACAGGGGAAAGGTGAAAAACTGTTTTTT
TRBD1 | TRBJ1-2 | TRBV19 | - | CASSGTGALANYGYTF | TGTGCCAGTAGCGGGACAGGGGCGTTAGCTAACTATGGCTACACCTTC
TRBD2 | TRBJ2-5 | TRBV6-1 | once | CASSEAGGFWSGASQETQYF | TGTGCCAGCAGTGAAGCGGGAGGTTTTTGGAGCGGGGCGTCCCAAGAGACCCAGTACTTC
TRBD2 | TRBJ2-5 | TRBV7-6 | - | CASSSVGAGGRETQYF | TGTGCCAGCAGCTCCGTAGGGGCGGGAGGGAGGGAGACCCAGTACTTC
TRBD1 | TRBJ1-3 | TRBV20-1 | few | CGGTDGNTIYF | TGCGGGGGGACAGATGGAAACACCATATATTTT
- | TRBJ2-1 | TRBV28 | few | CASSFSDEQFF | TGTGCCAGCAGTTTCAGCGATGAGCAGTTCTTC
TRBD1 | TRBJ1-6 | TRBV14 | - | CASSPGQLLYNSPLHF | TGTGCCAGCAGCCCGGGACAGCTACTTTATAATTCACCCCTCCACTTT
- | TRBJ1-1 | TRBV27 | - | CATLGQPNAEAFF | TGTGCCACCCTGGGACAACCCAACGCTGAAGCTTTCTTT
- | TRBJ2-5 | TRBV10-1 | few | CASSESGSGAQETQYF | TGCGCCAGCAGTGAGAGTGGAAGTGGGGCCCAAGAGACCCAGTACTTC
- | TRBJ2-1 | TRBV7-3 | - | CASSQARYNEQFF | TGTGCCAGCAGCCAAGCCCGATACAATGAGCAGTTCTTC
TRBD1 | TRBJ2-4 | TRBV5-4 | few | CASSSLATGTKNIQYF | TGTGCCAGCAGCTCCCTTGCGACAGGGACCAAAAACATTCAGTACTTC
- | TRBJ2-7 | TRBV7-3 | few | CASSLQGGNYEQYF | TGTGCCAGCAGCTTACAAGGCGGGAACTACGAGCAGTACTTC
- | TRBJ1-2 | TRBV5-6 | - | CASSLRRGTLLYYGYTF | TGTGCCAGCAGCTTGCGCCGGGGGACCCTGCTATACTATGGCTACACCTTC
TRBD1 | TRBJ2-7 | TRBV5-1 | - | CASSLLAGTASYEQYF | TGCGCCAGCAGCTTGTTAGCCGGGACAGCATCCTACGAGCAGTACTTC
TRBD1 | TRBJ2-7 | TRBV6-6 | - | CASSPGQGYRYEQYF | TGTGCCAGCAGTCCCGGACAGGGGTATAGGTACGAGCAGTACTTC
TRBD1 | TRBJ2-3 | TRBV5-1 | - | CASSLDGQGMQYF | TGCGCCAGCAGCCTGGACGGACAGGGGATGCAGTATTTT
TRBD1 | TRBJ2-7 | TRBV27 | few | CASSLRAGGSYEQYF | TGTGCCAGCAGTTTAAGGGCAGGGGGTTCCTACGAGCAGTACTTC